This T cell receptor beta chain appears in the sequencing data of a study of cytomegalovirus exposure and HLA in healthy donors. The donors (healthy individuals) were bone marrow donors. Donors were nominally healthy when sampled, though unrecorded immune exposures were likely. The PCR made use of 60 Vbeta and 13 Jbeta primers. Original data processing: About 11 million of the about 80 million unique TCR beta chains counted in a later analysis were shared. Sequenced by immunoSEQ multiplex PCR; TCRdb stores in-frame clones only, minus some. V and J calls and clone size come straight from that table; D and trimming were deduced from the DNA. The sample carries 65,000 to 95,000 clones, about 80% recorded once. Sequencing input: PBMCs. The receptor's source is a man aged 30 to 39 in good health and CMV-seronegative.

The CDR3 coding sequence is TGTGCCAGCAGCGTCGGTCCGGGGGTTGGTGAAAAACTGTTTTTT. It translates to CASSVGPGVGEKLFF. The V call is TRBV27, the J call TRBJ1-4; the D gene is possibly TRBD1 (5 bases). Germline values: CDR1 MNHEY, CDR2 SMNVEV (reference sequence). V was cut by 6 bases and J by 7 bases, with 18 bases left in between. The CDR3 loop spans 15 amino acids.